This is a list of T cell receptor beta chains from one sample in a study of CD8 T cells in ankylosing spondylitis. Each CDR3 protein is one row after TCRdb ran MiXCR on the 5' RACE reads. The sample contains 200,000 to 250,000 distinct CDR3 sequences, about 18% of which appear only once. Sequencing input: blood, either unsorted or a sorted T cell fraction (not recorded which). The source of these receptors is a male donor with ankylosing spondylitis. Both conserved end residues are part of each CDR3. D genes are given only for firm matches.

NA | TRBV4-1 | CASSQGQVAYEQYF
TRBD1 | TRBV30 | CAWSPGQGATEQFF
TRBD2 | TRBV5-6 | CASSFGTSGALYEQYF
NA | TRBV4-1 | CASSQGKDRGLKLFF
NA | TRBV20-1 | CSARGGTGTISNQPQHF
NA | TRBV12-3/TRBV12-4 | CASSLSQTSTDTQYF
NA | TRBV12-3/TRBV12-4 | CASTKGVSGANVLTF
NA | TRBV20-1 | CSARDPRGVKLFF
TRBD1 | TRBV9 | CASSEDRDGFGELFF
TRBD1 | TRBV12-3/TRBV12-4 | CASSLVTGRDYYGYTF
NA | TRBV6-2/TRBV6-3 | CASSALKDSNQPQHF
NA | TRBV4-2 | CASSQGEQEAFF
TRBD1 | TRBV29-1 | CSVAGTGTSYEQYF
NA | TRBV28 | CAATGAGFPYEQYF
NA | TRBV4-2 | CASSHGQSYGYTF
NA | TRBV27 | CASSLSVDFNEKLFF
TRBD1 | TRBV5-1 | CASSLEGQGLYNEQFF
NA | TRBV25-1 | CASSDPSGRPDNGYTF
TRBD1 | TRBV4-1 | CASSNEEVPVRGADTEAFF
NA | TRBV12-3/TRBV12-4 | CASGSDTQYF
NA | TRBV12-3/TRBV12-4 | CASTLLGVGYEQYF
NA | TRBV7-9 | CASSSRDRPHEQYF
NA | TRBV19 | CASSNGSPNNEQFF
NA | TRBV7-8 | CASQESSSYEQYF
NA | TRBV27 | CASSFWGSTDTQYF
TRBD1 | TRBV6-5 | CASSLGLTGLDEQYF
NA | TRBV14 | CASSPAGQWPYEQYF
NA | TRBV5-5 | CASSPEGRIGANVLTF
NA | TRBV7-9 | CASSLNEQAEAFF
NA | TRBV12-3/TRBV12-4 | CASSSTLGDRSRDTQYF
NA | TRBV6-2/TRBV6-3 | CASSWSQETQYF
TRBD1 | TRBV20-1 | CSARGDRVGSGGYTF
NA | TRBV9 | CASSVATDGTYGYTF
TRBD1 | TRBV12-3/TRBV12-4 | CASAEGAYTEAFF
TRBD2 | TRBV29-1 | CSVTGTNSYNEQFF
NA | TRBV29-1 | CSVVQGGHEQYF
NA | TRBV28 | CASSTGGPTDTQYF
TRBD2 | TRBV12-3/TRBV12-4 | CASSVSGRANEQFF
NA | TRBV12-3/TRBV12-4 | CASSSGGYGYTF
NA | TRBV12-3/TRBV12-4 | CASSLATVSYEQYF
NA | TRBV7-9 | CASQPIGGANTGELFF
NA | TRBV30 | CAWRTDSTGELFF
TRBD2 | TRBV7-6 | CASSPTPAGADTQYF
NA | TRBV7-8 | CASRADGGPPPDTQYF
TRBD1 | TRBV19 | CASSLGQGLRNGYTF
NA | TRBV27 | CATPDKPYNEQFF
TRBD2 | TRBV27 | CATIGFRASGIRGSNEQFF